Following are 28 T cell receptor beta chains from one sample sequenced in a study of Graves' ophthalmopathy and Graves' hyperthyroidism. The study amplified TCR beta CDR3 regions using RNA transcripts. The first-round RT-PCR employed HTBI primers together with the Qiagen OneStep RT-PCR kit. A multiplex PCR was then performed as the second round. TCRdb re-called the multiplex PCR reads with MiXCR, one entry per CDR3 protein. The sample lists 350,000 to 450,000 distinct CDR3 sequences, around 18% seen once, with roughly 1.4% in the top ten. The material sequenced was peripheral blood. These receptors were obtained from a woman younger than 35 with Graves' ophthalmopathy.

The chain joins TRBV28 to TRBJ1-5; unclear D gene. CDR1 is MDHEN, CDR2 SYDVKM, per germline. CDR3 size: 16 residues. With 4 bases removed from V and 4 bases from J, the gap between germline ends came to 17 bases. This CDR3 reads CASSSYRGLANQPQHF. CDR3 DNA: TGTGCCAGCAGTTCATATCGGGGTCTCGCTAATCAGCCCCAGCATTTT.

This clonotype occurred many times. Written as DNA, the CDR3 is TGTGCCAGCAGCGTAGCTGTGGAAGATACGCAGTATTTT. This encodes CASSVAVEDTQYF. The chain combines TRBV9 with TRBJ2-3; D not resolved. Germline V gives CDR1 SGDLS, CDR2 YYNGEE. The CDR3 is made up of 13 amino acids. Trimming took 0 bases from V and 5 from J, leaving 7 bases between them.

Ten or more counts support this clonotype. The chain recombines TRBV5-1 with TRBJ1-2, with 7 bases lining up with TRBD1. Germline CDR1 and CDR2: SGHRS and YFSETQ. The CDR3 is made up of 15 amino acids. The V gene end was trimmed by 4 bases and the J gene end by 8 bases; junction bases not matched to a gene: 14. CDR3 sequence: CASSAKTGTSDGYTF. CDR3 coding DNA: TGCGCCAGCAGCGCAAAGACAGGGACTTCCGACGGCTACACCTTC.

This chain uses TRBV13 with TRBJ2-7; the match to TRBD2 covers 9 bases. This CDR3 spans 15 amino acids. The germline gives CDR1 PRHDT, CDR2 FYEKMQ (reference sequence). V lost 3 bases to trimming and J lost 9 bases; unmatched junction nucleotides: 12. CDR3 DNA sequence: TGTGCCAGCAGCTTGGGGCGGCGGGAGGGCGCTGGGCAGTACTTC. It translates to CASSLGRREGAGQYF.

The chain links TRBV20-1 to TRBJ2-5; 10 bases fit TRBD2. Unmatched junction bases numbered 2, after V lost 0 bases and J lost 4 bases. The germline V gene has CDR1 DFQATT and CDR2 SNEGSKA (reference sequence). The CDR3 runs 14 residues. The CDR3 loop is CSARDLAGGETQYF. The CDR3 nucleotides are TGCAGTGCTAGAGATTTAGCGGGAGGAGAGACCCAGTACTTC.

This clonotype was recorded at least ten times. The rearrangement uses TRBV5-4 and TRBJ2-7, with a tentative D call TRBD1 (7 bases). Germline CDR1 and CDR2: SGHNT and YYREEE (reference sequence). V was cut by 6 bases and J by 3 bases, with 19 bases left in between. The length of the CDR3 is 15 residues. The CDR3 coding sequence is TGTGCCAGCACCTCACCCGGAGGGGGCAACTACGAGCAGTACTTC. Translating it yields CASTSPGGGNYEQYF. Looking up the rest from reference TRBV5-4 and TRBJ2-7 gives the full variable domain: ETGVTQSPTHLIKTRGQQVTLRCSSQSGHNTVSWYQQALGQGPQFIFQYYREEENGRGNFPPRFSGLQFPNYSSELNVNALELDDSALYLCASTSPGGGNYEQYFGPGTRLTVT.

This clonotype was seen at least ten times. The CDR3 reads CSASRSGEQYF. The CDR3 DNA is TGCAGTGCTAGCCGCTCCGGCGAGCAGTACTTC. The chain carries TRBV20-1 and TRBJ2-7; no definite D call. Germline V gene sequence: CDR1 DFQATT, CDR2 SNEGSKA (reference sequence). V gave up 3 bases and J gave up 6 bases, with 9 bases separating them. There are 11 residues in the CDR3.

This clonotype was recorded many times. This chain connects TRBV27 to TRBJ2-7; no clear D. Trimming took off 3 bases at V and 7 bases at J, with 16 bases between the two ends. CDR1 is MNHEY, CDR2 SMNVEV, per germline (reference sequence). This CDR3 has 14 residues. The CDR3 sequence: CASSLSSPTFEQYF. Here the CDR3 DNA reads TGTGCCAGCAGTTTGAGCAGTCCTACGTTTGAGCAGTACTTC.

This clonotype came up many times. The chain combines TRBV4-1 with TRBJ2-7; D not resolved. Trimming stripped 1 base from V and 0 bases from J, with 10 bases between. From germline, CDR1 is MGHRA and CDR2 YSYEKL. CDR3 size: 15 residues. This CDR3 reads CASSQVPSSSYEQYF. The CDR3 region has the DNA TGCGCCAGCAGCCAAGTACCGTCAAGCTCCTACGAGCAGTACTTC.

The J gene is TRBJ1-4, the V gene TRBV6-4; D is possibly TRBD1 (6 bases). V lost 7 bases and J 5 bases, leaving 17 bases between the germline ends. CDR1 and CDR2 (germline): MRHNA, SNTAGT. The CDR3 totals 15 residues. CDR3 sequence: CASTYLGGANEKLFF. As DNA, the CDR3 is TGTGCCAGCACCTACCTTGGGGGGGCGAATGAAAAACTGTTTTTT.

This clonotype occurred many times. The DNA of the CDR3 is TGTGCCAGCAGCCAAGGGTACGGCTACGAGCAGTACTTC. It codes for CASSQGYGYEQYF. The genes are TRBV3-1 and TRBJ2-7, with D unclear. Germline V gene lookup returns CDR1 LGHDT and CDR2 YNNKEL (reference sequence). The CDR3 length is 13 residues. V was pared by 1 base and J by 3 bases, with 7 bases between.

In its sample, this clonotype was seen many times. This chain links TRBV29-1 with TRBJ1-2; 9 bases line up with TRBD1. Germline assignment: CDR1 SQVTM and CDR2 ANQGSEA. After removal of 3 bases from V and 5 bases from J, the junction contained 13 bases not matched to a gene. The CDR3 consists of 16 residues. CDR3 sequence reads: CSVDTAGQGWGYGYTF. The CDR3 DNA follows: TGCAGCGTTGACACCGCGGGACAGGGATGGGGGTATGGCTACACCTTC.

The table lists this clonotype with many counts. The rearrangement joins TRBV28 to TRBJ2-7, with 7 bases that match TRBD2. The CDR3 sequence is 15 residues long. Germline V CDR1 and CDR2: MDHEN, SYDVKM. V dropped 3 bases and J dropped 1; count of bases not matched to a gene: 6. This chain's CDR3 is CASSFVREGSYEQYF. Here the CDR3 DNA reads TGTGCCAGCAGTTTTGTAAGGGAGGGTTCCTACGAGCAGTACTTC.

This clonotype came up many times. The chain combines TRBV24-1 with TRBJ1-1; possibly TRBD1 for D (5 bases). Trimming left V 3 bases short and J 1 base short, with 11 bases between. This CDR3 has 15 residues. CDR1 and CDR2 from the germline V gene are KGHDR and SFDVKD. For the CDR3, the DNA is TGTGCCACCAGTGATGCTGCTGGGACGAACACTGAAGCTTTCTTT. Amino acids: CATSDAAGTNTEAFF.

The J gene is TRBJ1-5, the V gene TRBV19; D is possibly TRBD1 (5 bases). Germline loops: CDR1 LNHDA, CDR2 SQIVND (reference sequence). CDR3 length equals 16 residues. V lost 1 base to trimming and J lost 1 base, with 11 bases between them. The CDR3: CASSIGRGGSNQPQHF. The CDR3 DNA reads TGTGCCAGTAGTATAGGGAGGGGAGGGAGCAATCAGCCCCAGCATTTT.

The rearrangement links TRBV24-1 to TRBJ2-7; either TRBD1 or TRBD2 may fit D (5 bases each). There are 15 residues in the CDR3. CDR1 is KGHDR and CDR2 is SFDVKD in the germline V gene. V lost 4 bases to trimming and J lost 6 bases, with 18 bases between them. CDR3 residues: CATSDRGRSIGEQYF. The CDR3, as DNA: TGTGCCACCAGTGACCGGGGACGGAGTATTGGCGAGCAGTACTTC.

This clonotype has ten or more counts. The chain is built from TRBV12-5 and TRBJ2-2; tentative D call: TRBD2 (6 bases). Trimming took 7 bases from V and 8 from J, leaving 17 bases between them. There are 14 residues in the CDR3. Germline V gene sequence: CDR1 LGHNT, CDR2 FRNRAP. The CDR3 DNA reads TGTGCTAGTGCCGCCCCCGGAGGGAGTGGGGAGCTGTTTTTT. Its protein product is CASAAPGGSGELFF.

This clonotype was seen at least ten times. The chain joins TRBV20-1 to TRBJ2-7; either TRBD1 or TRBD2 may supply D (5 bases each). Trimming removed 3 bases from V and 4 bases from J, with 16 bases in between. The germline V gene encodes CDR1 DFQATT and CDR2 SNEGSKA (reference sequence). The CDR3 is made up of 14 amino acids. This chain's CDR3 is CSARVHGDGYEQYF. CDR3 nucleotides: TGCAGTGCTAGGGTTCATGGGGACGGTTACGAGCAGTACTTC.

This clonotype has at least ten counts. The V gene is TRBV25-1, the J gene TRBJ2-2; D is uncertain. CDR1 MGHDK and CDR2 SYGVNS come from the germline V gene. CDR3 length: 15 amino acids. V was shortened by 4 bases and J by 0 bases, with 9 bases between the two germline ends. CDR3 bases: TGTGCCAGCAGTGTTCCCGGACCGAACACCGGGGAGCTGTTTTTT. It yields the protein CASSVPGPNTGELFF.

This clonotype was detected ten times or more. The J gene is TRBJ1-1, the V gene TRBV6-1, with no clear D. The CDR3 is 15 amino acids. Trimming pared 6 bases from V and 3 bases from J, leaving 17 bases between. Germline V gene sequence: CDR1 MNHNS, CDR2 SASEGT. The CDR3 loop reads CASRRRETMDTEAFF. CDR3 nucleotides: TGTGCCAGCAGGCGCCGGGAAACTATGGACACTGAAGCTTTCTTT.

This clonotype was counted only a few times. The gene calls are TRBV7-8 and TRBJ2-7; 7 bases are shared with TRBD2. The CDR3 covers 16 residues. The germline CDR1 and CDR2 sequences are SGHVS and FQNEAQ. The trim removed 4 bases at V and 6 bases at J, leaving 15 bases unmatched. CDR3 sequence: CASSSTRTRRWSEQYF. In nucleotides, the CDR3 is TGTGCCAGCAGCTCCACACGGACTAGGAGGTGGAGCGAGCAGTACTTC.

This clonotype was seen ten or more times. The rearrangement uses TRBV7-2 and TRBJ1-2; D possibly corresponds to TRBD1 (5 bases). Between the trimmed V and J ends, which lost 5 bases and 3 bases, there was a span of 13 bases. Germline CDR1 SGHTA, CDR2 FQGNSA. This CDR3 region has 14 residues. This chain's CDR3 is CASSPGRVDYGYTF. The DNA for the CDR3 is TGTGCCAGCAGCCCCGGCAGGGTAGACTATGGCTACACCTTC. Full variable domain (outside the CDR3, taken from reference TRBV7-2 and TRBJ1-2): GAGVSQSPSNKVTEKGKDVELRCDPISGHTALYWYRQSLGQGLEFLIYFQGNSAPDKSGLPSDRFSAERTGGSVSTLTIQRTQQEDSAVYLCASSPGRVDYGYTFGSGTRLTVV.

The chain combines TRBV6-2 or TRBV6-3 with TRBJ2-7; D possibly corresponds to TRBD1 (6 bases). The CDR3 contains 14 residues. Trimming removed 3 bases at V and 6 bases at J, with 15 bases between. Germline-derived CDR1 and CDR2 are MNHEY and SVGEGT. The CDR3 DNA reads TGTGCCAGCAGTTATTTACAGGGATCACGCGAGCAGTACTTC. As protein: CASSYLQGSREQYF.

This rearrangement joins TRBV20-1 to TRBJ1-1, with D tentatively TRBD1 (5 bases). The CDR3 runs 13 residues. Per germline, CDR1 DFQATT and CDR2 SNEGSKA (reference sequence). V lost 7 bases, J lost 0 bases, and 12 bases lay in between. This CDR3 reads CSVVGTVNTEAFF. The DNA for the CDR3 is TGCAGTGTAGTCGGGACGGTGAACACTGAAGCTTTCTTT.

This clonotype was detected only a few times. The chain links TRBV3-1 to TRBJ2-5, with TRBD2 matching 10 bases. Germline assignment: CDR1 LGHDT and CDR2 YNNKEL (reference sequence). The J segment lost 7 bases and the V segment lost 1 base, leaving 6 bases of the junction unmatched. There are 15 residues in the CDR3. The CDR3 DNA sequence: TGTGCCAGCAGCCAAGGATCGAGCGGGAGGGGGACCCAGTACTTC. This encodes CASSQGSSGRGTQYF.

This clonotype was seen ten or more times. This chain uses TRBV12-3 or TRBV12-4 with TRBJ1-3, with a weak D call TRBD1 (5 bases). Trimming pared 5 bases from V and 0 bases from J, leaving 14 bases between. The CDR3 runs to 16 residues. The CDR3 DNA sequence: TGTGCCAGCAGTCCATGGGACTCTTCCTCTGGAAACACCATATATTTT. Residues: CASSPWDSSSGNTIYF.

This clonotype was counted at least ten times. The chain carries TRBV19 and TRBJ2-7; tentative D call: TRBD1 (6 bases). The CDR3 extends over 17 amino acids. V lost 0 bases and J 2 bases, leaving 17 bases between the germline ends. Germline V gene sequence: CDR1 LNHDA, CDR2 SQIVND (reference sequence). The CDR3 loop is CASSIDQLGTPTYEQYF. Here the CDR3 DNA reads TGTGCCAGTAGTATAGATCAGTTGGGGACACCGACCTACGAGCAGTACTTC.

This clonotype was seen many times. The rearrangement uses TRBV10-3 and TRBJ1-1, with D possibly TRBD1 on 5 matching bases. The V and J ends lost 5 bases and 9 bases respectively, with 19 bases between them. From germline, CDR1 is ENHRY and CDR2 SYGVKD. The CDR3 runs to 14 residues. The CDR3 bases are TGTGCCATCAGTATAGGAACGGGGCCAATACAAGCTTTCTTT. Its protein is CAISIGTGPIQAFF.